This T cell receptor beta chain was found in a study of blood T cell repertoires in COVID-19. Study context: Sources were T cells, B-cell-depleted T cells, or PBMCs; the material itself was cDNA or gDNA.

Using immunoSEQ multiplex PCR, the repertoire was profiled, and TCRdb retains in-frame clones only, with some absent. This sample has some 240,000 clones; roughly 90% occur once, and the top ten carry around 2.3%. The germline V and J ends were trimmed by 4 bases and 6 bases, with 11 bases remaining between them. The CDR3 consists of 13 residues. The germline V gene encodes CDR1 SGHTS and CDR2 YDEGEE. The TCR sequence derives from a woman between 55 and 75 years old with COVID-19, enrolled during active disease. This chain links TRBV5-8 with TRBJ1-5; maybe TRBD1 (6 bases). The sequenced sample consisted of peripheral blood. In DNA, the CDR3 is TGTGCCAGCAGCGTTGACAGGCGTCAGCCCCAGCATTTT. This codes for CASSVDRRQPQHF.